This TCR beta chain was documented in a study of Graves' ophthalmopathy and Graves' hyperthyroidism. Points from the study as a whole: Using a 13-signature model, the authors split ophthalmopathy from stable hyperthyroidism, with 85% to 90% sensitivity and roughly 80% specificity.

This clonotype showed up many times. Its matching antigen is unknown. Germline V lookup: CDR1 GTSNPN, CDR2 SVGIG (reference sequence). The CDR3 consists of 13 residues. Trimming left V 4 bases short and J 2 bases short, with 11 bases between. Exclusion applied to patients with other autoimmune diseases, uncontrolled infections, pregnancy or lactation. RNA transcripts yielded amplified TCR beta CDR3 regions. RT-PCR was first run with HTBI primers, then multiplex PCR in a second round. Each CDR3 protein is one row after TCRdb ran MiXCR on the multiplex PCR reads. The sample holds about 220,000 distinct CDR3 sequences, roughly 21% seen once.

Sequenced material: peripheral blood. This chain connects TRBV30 to TRBJ1-2; D unresolved. This clonotype was obtained from a woman in her fifties or sixties with Graves' ophthalmopathy. CDR3 sequence reads: CAWNPGKNYGYTF. CDR3 bases: TGTGCCTGGAACCCCGGGAAGAACTATGGCTACACCTTC.